Listed below are T cell receptor beta chains from one sample, sequenced in a study of cytomegalovirus exposure and HLA in healthy donors. Libraries were prepared by immunoSEQ multiplex PCR; TCRdb keeps only in-frame clonotypes and omits some of them. The table records 150,000 to 200,000 clones, around 77% of them present only once. The sequencing input was PBMCs. The receptors were gathered from a woman aged 25 to 45 in good health and CMV-seropositive. The CDR3 runs from the conserved cysteine through the conserved F or W. A D gene is named only where the DNA matches it firmly. Clone size is stated in some rows and not others, as once, few, many or a class when expanded.

clone size: .; V gene: TRBV5-1; D gene: .; J gene: TRBJ2-7; CDR3 DNA: TGCGCCAGCAGTAATAGCGGAAGGTCCTACGAGCAGTACTTC; CDR3 protein: CASSNSGRSYEQYF
clone size: .; V gene: TRBV15; D gene: TRBD1; J gene: TRBJ2-6; CDR3 DNA: TGTGCCACCAGCAGAGGATGGGACAGGGTCTCTGGGGCCAACGTCCTGACTTTC; CDR3 protein: CATSRGWDRVSGANVLTF
clone size: .; V gene: TRBV7-2; D gene: .; J gene: TRBJ1-1; CDR3 DNA: TGTGCCAGCAGCTTAATATCCCATCTGAGCACTGAAGCTTTCTTT; CDR3 protein: CASSLISHLSTEAFF
clone size: .; V gene: TRBV5-4; D gene: .; J gene: TRBJ2-7; CDR3 DNA: TGTGCCAGCAGCCAACAGGGTTTCCACGAGCAGTACTTC; CDR3 protein: CASSQQGFHEQYF
clone size: .; V gene: TRBV27; D gene: .; J gene: TRBJ1-1; CDR3 DNA: TGTGCCAGCAGTTCCTATGGGGAGGTGAACACTGAAGCTTTCTTT; CDR3 protein: CASSSYGEVNTEAFF
clone size: .; V gene: TRBV7-6; D gene: .; J gene: TRBJ1-6; CDR3 DNA: TGTGCCAGCAGCTTAGAGAATACAGGGCAGTCACCCCTCCACTTT; CDR3 protein: CASSLENTGQSPLHF
clone size: .; V gene: TRBV6-1; D gene: .; J gene: TRBJ2-5; CDR3 DNA: TGTGCCACCAGTCCCGGGCCCCGCGGGGAAGAGACCCAGTACTTC; CDR3 protein: CATSPGPRGEETQYF
clone size: .; V gene: TRBV5-1; D gene: .; J gene: TRBJ2-7; CDR3 DNA: TGCGCCAGCAGCTTAACAGGGTTTATGGCCTACGAGCAGTACTTC; CDR3 protein: CASSLTGFMAYEQYF
clone size: few; V gene: TRBV5-5; D gene: .; J gene: TRBJ2-1; CDR3 DNA: TGTGCCAGCAGCTTGGAGGCAGGGGAGTACAATGAGCAGTTCTTC; CDR3 protein: CASSLEAGEYNEQFF
clone size: .; V gene: TRBV7-2; D gene: .; J gene: TRBJ2-7; CDR3 DNA: TGTGCCAGCAGCTTAGTTCTCCACGAGCAGTACTTC; CDR3 protein: CASSLVLHEQYF
clone size: .; V gene: TRBV5-8; D gene: TRBD1; J gene: TRBJ2-2; CDR3 DNA: TGTGCCAGCAGCTTGAGACAGGGGTCTGCCGCCGGGGAGCTGTTTTTT; CDR3 protein: CASSLRQGSAAGELFF
clone size: few; V gene: TRBV7-9; D gene: .; J gene: TRBJ1-6; CDR3 DNA: TGTGCCAGCAGAATAAGTGGGGGGGACTCACCCCTCCACTTT; CDR3 protein: CASRISGGDSPLHF
clone size: .; V gene: TRBV5-1; D gene: TRBD2; J gene: TRBJ2-7; CDR3 DNA: TGCGCCAGCAGCAGTTCGGGGGGGCGAGGGGCCTACGAGCAGTACTTC; CDR3 protein: CASSSSGGRGAYEQYF
clone size: .; V gene: TRBV28; D gene: .; J gene: TRBJ2-7; CDR3 DNA: TGTGCCAGCAGTACTTCCTACGAGCAGTACTTC; CDR3 protein: CASSTSYEQYF
clone size: .; V gene: TRBV30; D gene: .; J gene: TRBJ2-2; CDR3 DNA: TGTGCCTGGACCAGGTCTATACGGTTGATACGCGCGAACACCGGGGAGCTGTTTTTT; CDR3 protein: CAWTRSIRLIRANTGELFF
clone size: .; V gene: TRBV5-1; D gene: TRBD1; J gene: TRBJ2-4; CDR3 DNA: TGCGCCAGCAGCCGGACAGGAGACAAAAACATTCAGTACTTC; CDR3 protein: CASSRTGDKNIQYF
clone size: .; V gene: TRBV7-2; D gene: TRBD2; J gene: TRBJ2-3; CDR3 DNA: TGTGCCAGCAGCCCTGGGACTAGCGGGAGGGGACGCACAGATACGCAGTATTTT; CDR3 protein: CASSPGTSGRGRTDTQYF
clone size: .; V gene: TRBV29-1; D gene: .; J gene: TRBJ1-6; CDR3 DNA: TGCAGCGCCTCAGAGGGGGGGGGTTCACCCCTCCACTTT; CDR3 protein: CSASEGGGSPLHF
clone size: .; V gene: TRBV11-2; D gene: .; J gene: TRBJ1-1; CDR3 DNA: TGTGCCAGCAGCCCAGACTCGGGGAGGGCTTTCTTT; CDR3 protein: CASSPDSGRAFF
clone size: .; V gene: TRBV30; D gene: TRBD1; J gene: TRBJ1-5; CDR3 DNA: TGTGCCTGGGCCTCCGGGACAGAAGTTTTTAGCAATCAGCCCCAGCATTTT; CDR3 protein: CAWASGTEVFSNQPQHF
clone size: .; V gene: TRBV9; D gene: TRBD2; J gene: TRBJ2-1; CDR3 DNA: TGTGCCAGCACCTGGGGGCTAGCGGGACAAAATGAGCAGTTCTTC; CDR3 protein: CASTWGLAGQNEQFF
clone size: few; V gene: TRBV4-1; D gene: TRBD2; J gene: TRBJ2-3; CDR3 DNA: TGCGCCAGCAGCCAAGCTTCGGGACTAGCGGGGATCACAGATACGCAGTATTTT; CDR3 protein: CASSQASGLAGITDTQYF
clone size: .; V gene: TRBV6-1; D gene: .; J gene: TRBJ1-1; CDR3 DNA: TGTGCCAGCAGTGAAGCGCGGCCCAGGGGCCCCGACTTATCGAGGGCTGAAGCTTTCTTT; CDR3 protein: CASSEARPRGPDLSRAEAFF
clone size: .; V gene: TRBV9; D gene: .; J gene: TRBJ1-5; CDR3 DNA: TGTGCCAGCAGCGTAGGGGGCGCCTGGGGTCAGCCCCAGCATTTT; CDR3 protein: CASSVGGAWGQPQHF
clone size: few; V gene: TRBV23-1; D gene: TRBD1; J gene: TRBJ1-2; CDR3 DNA: TGCGCCAGCAGTCAACTAGGACAGGGCGGTAGCTATGGCTACACCTTC; CDR3 protein: CASSQLGQGGSYGYTF
clone size: .; V gene: TRBV4-3; D gene: .; J gene: TRBJ1-1; CDR3 DNA: TGCGCCAGCAGCCAAGCCAGGGTAACTGAAGCTTTCTTT; CDR3 protein: CASSQARVTEAFF
clone size: .; V gene: TRBV5-1; D gene: .; J gene: TRBJ2-5; CDR3 DNA: TGCGCCAGCAGCTTGGACACCCTCGGAGGAGAGACCCAGTACTTC; CDR3 protein: CASSLDTLGGETQYF
clone size: once; V gene: TRBV19; D gene: TRBD1; J gene: TRBJ1-2; CDR3 DNA: TGTGCCAGTAGTAGGGGGACAGGCTCCCCGGGCTATGGCTACACCTTC; CDR3 protein: CASSRGTGSPGYGYTF
clone size: .; V gene: TRBV11-2; D gene: .; J gene: TRBJ1-6; CDR3 DNA: TGTGCCAGCAGGGCCTCCGACCGCGGGGTAGGTTCACCCCTCCACTTT; CDR3 protein: CASRASDRGVGSPLHF
clone size: .; V gene: TRBV7-9; D gene: TRBD1; J gene: TRBJ1-2; CDR3 DNA: TGTGCCAGCAGCTTAACAGGGGGCGGCTACACCTTC; CDR3 protein: CASSLTGGGYTF
clone size: once; V gene: TRBV7-9; D gene: TRBD2; J gene: TRBJ2-5; CDR3 DNA: TGTGCCAGCAGCTCTAGCGGGGAAGAGACCCAGTACTTC; CDR3 protein: CASSSSGEETQYF